This TCR beta chain was recovered during a study of T cell repertoires in cytomegalovirus infection. Study overall: Epitope selection comprised recently identified HLA-C-restricted CMV epitopes and well-studied HLA-B-restricted CMV epitopes. From public TCR beta signatures came an indication of both CMV infection and matching HLA type.

This CDR3 comprises 16 residues. V shed 0 bases and J shed 7 bases, with 19 bases lying between them. Germline V gene data show CDR1 as MNHEY and CDR2 as SVGAGI. Study findings and constraints: Dominating the ex vivo response were TCR beta clonotypes that were CMV-specific and HLA-C-restricted. Carriers of CMV plus the relevant HLA were identified by cumulative public TCR beta family frequency.

This clonotype was seen only a few times. The antigen is unknown. TCRdb re-derived calls from the reads in MiXCR, one entry per CDR3 protein. The table has 200,000 or so distinct CDR3 sequences, approximately 38% seen once. Sequenced material: CD8+ T cells from cultured PBMCs, taken from culture after CMV antigen stimulation. This receptor was obtained from a human donor in good health (CMV status not recorded). Some clones in this sample may be carry-over from other donors' samples. J is TRBJ2-7 and V is TRBV6-5, with D perhaps TRBD2 (7 bases). CDR3 region: CASSYSAGEGVREQYF. In DNA, the CDR3 is TGTGCCAGCAGTTACTCAGCAGGGGAGGGGGTGCGGGAGCAGTACTTC.